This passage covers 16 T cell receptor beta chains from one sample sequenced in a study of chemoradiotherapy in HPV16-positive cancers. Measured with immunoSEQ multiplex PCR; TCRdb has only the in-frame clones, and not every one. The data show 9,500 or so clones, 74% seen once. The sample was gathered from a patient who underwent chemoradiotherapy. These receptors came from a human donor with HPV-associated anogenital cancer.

The CDR3 here is CASSFGRRNTEAFF. The CDR3 coding sequence is TGTGCCAGCAGCTTTGGACGGAGGAACACTGAAGCTTTCTTT. V gene TRBV28 combines with J gene TRBJ1-1; no definite D call. This CDR3 has 14 residues. Trimming cost V 6 bases and J 1 base, with 12 bases left between them. Looked up from germline, CDR1 is MDHEN and CDR2 is SYDVKM.

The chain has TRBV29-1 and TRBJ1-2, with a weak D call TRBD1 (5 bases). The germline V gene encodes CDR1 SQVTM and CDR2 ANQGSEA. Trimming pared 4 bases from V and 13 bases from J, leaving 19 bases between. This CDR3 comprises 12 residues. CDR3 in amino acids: CSVAGFNMGRTF. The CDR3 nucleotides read TGCAGCGTTGCGGGGTTCAACATGGGGCGCACCTTC.

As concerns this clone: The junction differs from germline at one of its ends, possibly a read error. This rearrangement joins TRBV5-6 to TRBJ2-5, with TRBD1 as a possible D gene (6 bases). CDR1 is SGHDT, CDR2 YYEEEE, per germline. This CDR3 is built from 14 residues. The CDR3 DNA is TGTGCCAGCAGCCCATACAGGGACCACGAGACCCAGTACTTC. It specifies CASSPYRDHETQYF. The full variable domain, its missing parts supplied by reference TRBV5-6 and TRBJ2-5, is DAGVTQSPTHLIKTRGQQVTLRCSPKSGHDTVSWYQQALGQGPQFIFQYYEEEERQRGNFPDRFSGHQFPNYSSELNVNALLLGDSALYLCASSPYRDHETQYFGPGTRLLVL.

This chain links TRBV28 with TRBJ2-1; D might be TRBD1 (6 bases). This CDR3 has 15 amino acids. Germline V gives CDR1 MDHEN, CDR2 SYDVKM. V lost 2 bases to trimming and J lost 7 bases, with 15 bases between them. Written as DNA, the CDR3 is TGTGCCAGCAGTTTAATCGGCAGGGGATCGAATGAGCAGTTCTTC. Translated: CASSLIGRGSNEQFF.

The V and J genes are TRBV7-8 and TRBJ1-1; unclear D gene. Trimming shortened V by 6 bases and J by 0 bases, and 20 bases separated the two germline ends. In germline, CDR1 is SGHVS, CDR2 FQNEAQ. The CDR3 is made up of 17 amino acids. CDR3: CASSGGLFGRMNTEAFF. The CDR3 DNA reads TGTGCCAGCAGTGGCGGTCTGTTCGGAAGAATGAACACTGAAGCTTTCTTT.

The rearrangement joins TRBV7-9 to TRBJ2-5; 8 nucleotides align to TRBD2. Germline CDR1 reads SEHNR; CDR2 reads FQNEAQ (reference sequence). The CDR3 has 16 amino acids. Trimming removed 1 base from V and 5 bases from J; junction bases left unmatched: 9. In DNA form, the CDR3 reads TGTGCCAGCAGCTTAGGGACGGGAGGGCCAGTGGAGACCCAGTACTTC. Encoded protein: CASSLGTGGPVETQYF.

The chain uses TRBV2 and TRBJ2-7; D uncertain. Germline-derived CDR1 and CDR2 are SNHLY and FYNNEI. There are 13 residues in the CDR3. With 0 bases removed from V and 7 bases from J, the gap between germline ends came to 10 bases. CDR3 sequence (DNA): TGTGCCAGCAGTGAAGCGCTGTCTAGGGAGCAGTACTTC. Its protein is CASSEALSREQYF.

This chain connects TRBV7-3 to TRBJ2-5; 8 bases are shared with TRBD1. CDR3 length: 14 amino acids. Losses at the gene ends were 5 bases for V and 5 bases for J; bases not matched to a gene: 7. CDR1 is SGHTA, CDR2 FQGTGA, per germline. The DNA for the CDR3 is TGTGCCAGCAGCATAGGACAGGGCGCGGAGACCCAGTACTTC. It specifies CASSIGQGAETQYF. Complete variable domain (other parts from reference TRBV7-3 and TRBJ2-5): GAGVSQTPSNKVTEKGKYVELRCDPISGHTALYWYRQSLGQGPEFLIYFQGTGAADDSGLPNDRFFAVRPEGSVSTLKIQRTERGDSAVYLCASSIGQGAETQYFGPGTRLLVL.

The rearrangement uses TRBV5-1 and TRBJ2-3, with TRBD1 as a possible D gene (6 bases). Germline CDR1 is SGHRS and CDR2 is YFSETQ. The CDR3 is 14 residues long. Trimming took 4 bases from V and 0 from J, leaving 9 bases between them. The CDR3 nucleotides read TGCGCCAGCAGCCCTGGACAGAGCACAGATACGCAGTATTTT. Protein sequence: CASSPGQSTDTQYF.

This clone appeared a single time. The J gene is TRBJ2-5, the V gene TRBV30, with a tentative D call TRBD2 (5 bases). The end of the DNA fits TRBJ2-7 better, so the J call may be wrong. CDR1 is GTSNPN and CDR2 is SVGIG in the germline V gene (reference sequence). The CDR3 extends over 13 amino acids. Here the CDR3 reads CAYLIASSPEQYF. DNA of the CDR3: TGTGCCTATCTAATAGCGTCCTCACCCGAGCAGTACTTC.

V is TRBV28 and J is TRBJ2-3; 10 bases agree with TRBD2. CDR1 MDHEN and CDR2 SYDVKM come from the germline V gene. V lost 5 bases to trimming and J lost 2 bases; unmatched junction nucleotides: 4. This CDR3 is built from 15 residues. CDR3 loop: CASSKAGGHTDTQYF. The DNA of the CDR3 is TGTGCCAGCAGTAAAGCGGGAGGGCACACAGATACGCAGTATTTT.

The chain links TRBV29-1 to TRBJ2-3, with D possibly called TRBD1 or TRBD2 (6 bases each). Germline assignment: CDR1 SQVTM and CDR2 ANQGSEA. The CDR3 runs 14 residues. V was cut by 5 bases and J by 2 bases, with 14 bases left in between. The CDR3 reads CSVTGRGHTDTQYF. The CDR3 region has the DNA TGCAGCGTTACCGGACGGGGGCACACAGATACGCAGTATTTT.

CDR3 DNA sequence: TGTGCCAGCTCACGGGACAGGGTGAACACTGAAGCTTTCTTT. It is translated as CASSRDRVNTEAFF. V is TRBV18 and J is TRBJ1-1, with TRBD1 matching over 9 bases. V shed 4 bases, J shed 0 bases, and the junction held 0 bases outside the gene matches. Germline V gives CDR1 KGHSH, CDR2 LQKENI. The CDR3 consists of 14 residues. The full variable domain, completed using reference TRBV18 and TRBJ1-1, is NAGVMQNPRHLVRRRGQEARLRCSPMKGHSHVYWYRQLPEEGLKFMVYLQKENIIDESGMPKERFSAEFPKEGPSILRIQQVVRGDSAAYFCASSRDRVNTEAFFGQGTRLTVV.

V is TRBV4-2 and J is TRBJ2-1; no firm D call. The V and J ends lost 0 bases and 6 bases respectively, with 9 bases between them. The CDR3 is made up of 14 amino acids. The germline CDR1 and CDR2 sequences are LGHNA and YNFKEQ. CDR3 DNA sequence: TGTGCCAGCAGCCAAGATTACGCGTTCAATGAGCAGTTCTTC. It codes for CASSQDYAFNEQFF.

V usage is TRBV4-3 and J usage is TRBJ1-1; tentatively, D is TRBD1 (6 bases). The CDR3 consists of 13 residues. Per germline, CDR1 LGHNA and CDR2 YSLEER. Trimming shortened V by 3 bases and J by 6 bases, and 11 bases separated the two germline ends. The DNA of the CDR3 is TGCGCCAGCAGCCATCAGAGGGGGTCTGAAGCTTTCTTT. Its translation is CASSHQRGSEAFF.

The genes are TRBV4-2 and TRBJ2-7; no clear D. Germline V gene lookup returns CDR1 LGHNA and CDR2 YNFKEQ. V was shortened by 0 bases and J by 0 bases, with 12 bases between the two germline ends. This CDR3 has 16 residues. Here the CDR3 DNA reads TGTGCCAGCAGCCAAGATCCCCCCCGCGCCTCCTACGAGCAGTACTTC. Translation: CASSQDPPRASYEQYF.